Below, 30 T cell receptor beta chains from the same sample are listed, as sequenced in a study of blood T cell repertoires in COVID-19. Profiled with immunoSEQ multiplex PCR; TCRdb holds only in-frame clones, not every one. The sample shows some 80,000 clones, 80% of them seen only once. The sequencing input was peripheral blood. Receptor source: a woman in her forties with active or convalescent COVID-19.

This rearrangement joins TRBV28 to TRBJ1-1; 7 bases map to TRBD1. The CDR3 consists of 15 residues. Looked up from germline, CDR1 is MDHEN and CDR2 is SYDVKM. Germline trimming cut 5 bases from V and 3 bases from J; bases unmatched to any gene: 9. The chain's CDR3 is CASSGHRGSDTEAFF. CDR3 bases: TGTGCCAGCAGTGGCCACAGGGGATCGGACACTGAAGCTTTCTTT.

This clone was recorded once. The rearrangement joins TRBV30 to TRBJ2-7, with D possibly being TRBD2 (5 bases). The CDR3 loop spans 12 amino acids. V was shortened by 4 bases and J by 5 bases, with 12 bases between the two germline ends. Germline V gene sequence: CDR1 GTSNPN, CDR2 SVGIG (reference sequence). CDR3 bases: TGTGCCTGGACATCGGGGTCCCACGAGCAGTACTTC. Protein product: CAWTSGSHEQYF.

The chain employs TRBV4-1 and TRBJ2-1; D might be TRBD2 (6 bases). Germline V gene sequence: CDR1 MGHRA, CDR2 YSYEKL. Between the trimmed V and J ends, which lost 4 bases and 6 bases, there was a span of 16 bases. The CDR3 is 15 amino acids. The CDR3 DNA follows: TGCGCCAGCAGCCCCGGTCTAGGAGGGTTCAATGAGCAGTTCTTC. Encoded protein: CASSPGLGGFNEQFF.

The chain links TRBV10-3 to TRBJ2-7; D gene unclear. The CDR3 consists of 11 residues. Trimming pared 8 bases from V and 0 bases from J, leaving 5 bases between. CDR1 is ENHRY, CDR2 SYGVKD, per germline. The DNA for the CDR3 is TGTGCCATCCAGGACTCCTACGAGCAGTACTTC. Translating gives CAIQDSYEQYF.

This chain links TRBV5-1 with TRBJ2-5, with 12 bases lining up with TRBD2. In germline, CDR1 is SGHRS, CDR2 YFSETQ. The CDR3 extends over 15 amino acids. The junction had 1 base not matched to a gene; V was cut back by 3 bases and J by 1 base. The DNA of the CDR3 is TGCGCCAGCAGCTCACTAGCGGGAGGCCAAGAGACCCAGTACTTC. This sequence encodes CASSSLAGGQETQYF.

The chain joins TRBV27 to TRBJ2-7; a weak D match, TRBD1 (6 bases). The V and J ends lost 5 bases and 3 bases respectively, with 17 bases between them. In germline, CDR1 is MNHEY, CDR2 SMNVEV (reference sequence). The CDR3 is 15 residues long. The CDR3, as DNA: TGTGCCAGCAGTAAATACCCAGGGGTCGGCTACGAGCAGTACTTC. Amino acid sequence: CASSKYPGVGYEQYF.

Here the CDR3 reads CASRGREKLFF. In DNA form, the CDR3 reads TGTGCCAGCCGCGGGAGGGAAAAACTGTTTTTT. This rearrangement joins TRBV28 to TRBJ1-4, with unresolved D. V was cut by 8 bases and J by 8 bases, with 9 bases left in between. Looked up from germline, CDR1 is MDHEN and CDR2 is SYDVKM. This CDR3 spans 11 amino acids.

This clone was seen a few times. This chain uses TRBV7-9 with TRBJ2-3; possibly TRBD2 for D (5 bases). CDR3 length: 15 residues. V lost 6 bases and J 5 bases, leaving 18 bases between the germline ends. Germline V gene sequence: CDR1 SEHNR, CDR2 FQNEAQ (reference sequence). CDR3 region: CASSPPEVRRDTQYF. The DNA of the CDR3 is TGTGCCAGCAGTCCCCCGGAGGTCCGCCGAGATACGCAGTATTTT.

This clone was detected a few times. The rearrangement uses TRBV9 and TRBJ1-6; 7 nucleotides agree with TRBD1. J was trimmed by 4 bases and V by 4 bases; bases with no gene match: 8. This CDR3 contains 16 residues. Germline values: CDR1 SGDLS, CDR2 YYNGEE. CDR3 nucleotides: TGTGCCAGCAGCAGGGGGCTAGCCGAGTATAATTCACCCCTCCACTTT. It codes for CASSRGLAEYNSPLHF.

The chain employs TRBV12-3 or TRBV12-4 and TRBJ2-1; D might be TRBD2 (5 bases). Trimming removed 6 bases from V and 9 bases from J, with 9 bases in between. The CDR3 length is 11 residues. CDR3 sequence reads: CASRRVTEQFF. The CDR3, as DNA: TGTGCCAGCAGGAGGGTTACTGAGCAGTTCTTC.

J is TRBJ1-3 and V is TRBV4-1; 8 nucleotides agree with TRBD1. With V trimmed by 0 bases and J by 0 bases, 4 bases remained unmatched. Germline-derived CDR1 and CDR2 are MGHRA and YSYEKL. CDR3 length: 17 amino acids. The CDR3 sequence: CASSQEETGASGNTIYF. The CDR3 DNA reads TGCGCCAGCAGCCAAGAGGAGACAGGGGCCTCTGGAAACACCATATATTTT.

The chain couples TRBV5-4 to TRBJ1-2, with 8 bases fitting TRBD1. CDR1 and CDR2 from the germline V gene are SGHNT and YYREEE (reference sequence). Unmatched junction bases numbered 5, after V lost 2 bases and J lost 2 bases. The CDR3 is 15 amino acids. The CDR3 sequence: CASSFGTGVNYGYTF. CDR3 sequence (DNA): TGTGCCAGCAGCTTCGGGACAGGAGTAAACTATGGCTACACCTTC.

This clone was found a few times. The rearrangement links TRBV11-3 to TRBJ1-1, with 10 bases matching TRBD1. J was trimmed by 2 bases and V by 7 bases; bases with no gene match: 4. The CDR3 contains 14 residues. Germline V lookup: CDR1 SGHNT, CDR2 YENEEA. For the CDR3, the DNA is TGTGCCAGCATCAGGACAGGGGGTAACACTGAAGCTTTCTTT. This encodes CASIRTGGNTEAFF.

CDR3 sequence: CASMGANTGELFF. DNA of the CDR3: TGTGCCAGCATGGGAGCGAACACCGGGGAGCTGTTTTTT. The chain combines TRBV9 with TRBJ2-2, with D possibly being TRBD2 (5 bases). CDR1 SGDLS and CDR2 YYNGEE come from the germline V gene. CDR3 length: 13 residues. V lost 6 bases and J lost 0, with 6 bases in between.

This clone was counted between two and nine times. Here the CDR3 reads CASSRQGGNTEAFF. DNA of the CDR3: TGTGCCAGCAGTAGACAGGGTGGGAACACTGAAGCTTTCTTT. V and J are TRBV6-5 and TRBJ1-1; 7 nucleotides agree with TRBD1. The CDR3 length is 14 residues. Trimming removed 5 bases from V and 1 base from J; junction bases left unmatched: 4. CDR1 and CDR2 from the germline V gene are MNHEY and SVGAGI.

The genes are TRBV6-1 and TRBJ2-3; maybe TRBD2 (5 bases). The CDR3 loop spans 17 amino acids. Trimming left V 2 bases short and J 0 bases short, with 15 bases between. Per the germline V gene, CDR1 is MNHNS and CDR2 is SASEGT. This CDR3 reads CASSESWRAGSTDTQYF. As DNA, the CDR3 is TGTGCCAGCAGTGAAAGTTGGCGGGCTGGTAGCACAGATACGCAGTATTTT.

The V call is TRBV15, the J call TRBJ1-6; 8 bases are a match to TRBD1. V shed 3 bases, J shed 3 bases, and the junction held 7 bases outside the gene matches. Germline CDR1 LNHNV, CDR2 YYDKDF (reference sequence). The CDR3 has 17 amino acids. The CDR3 sequence is CATSSGPGGGYNSPLHF. CDR3 bases: TGTGCCACCAGCAGTGGCCCAGGGGGCGGCTATAATTCACCCCTCCACTTT.

V usage is TRBV7-9 and J usage is TRBJ2-3; the D gene is possibly TRBD1 (6 bases). The ends were cut back, 4 bases at V and 1 base at J, with 18 bases in the middle. CDR1 is SEHNR and CDR2 is FQNEAQ in the germline V gene (reference sequence). The CDR3 contains 17 residues. The CDR3 spells CASSSRGEGSGTDTQYF. The CDR3, as DNA: TGTGCCAGCAGCTCCAGGGGAGAGGGGAGCGGCACAGATACGCAGTATTTT.

The CDR3 DNA follows: TGTGCCAGCAGCTTGAGGACAGCCTATGGCTACACCTTC. It codes for CASSLRTAYGYTF. The chain couples TRBV5-8 to TRBJ1-2; tentative D call: TRBD1 (6 bases). Germline V gene sequence: CDR1 SGHTS, CDR2 YDEGEE. The CDR3 is 13 amino acids. The V and J ends lost 1 base and 4 bases respectively, with 8 bases between them.

The chain uses TRBV19 and TRBJ2-1; TRBD2 matches at 10 bases. This CDR3 comprises 17 residues. V gave up 2 bases and J gave up 6 bases; unmatched junction bases: 10. The germline V gene has CDR1 LNHDA and CDR2 SQIVND (reference sequence). Here the CDR3 DNA reads TGTGCCAGTAGTATACCCTATCTAGCGGGAGTTATCAATGAGCAGTTCTTC. The encoded protein is CASSIPYLAGVINEQFF.

The rearrangement uses TRBV27 and TRBJ1-1, with D possibly matching TRBD1 (6 bases). Germline CDR1 is MNHEY and CDR2 is SMNVEV (reference sequence). The CDR3 consists of 14 residues. Trimming shortened V by 5 bases and J by 3 bases, and 13 bases separated the two germline ends. DNA for the CDR3: TGTGCCAGCAGTGATCAGGGGCCGCACACTGAAGCTTTCTTT. This translates into CASSDQGPHTEAFF.

This clone has just a few counts. The rearrangement joins TRBV28 to TRBJ1-1; D might be TRBD1 (6 bases). The CDR3 has 14 residues. Trimming took 4 bases from V and 6 from J, leaving 15 bases between them. Germline V CDR1 and CDR2: MDHEN, SYDVKM. The CDR3 loop reads CASSSRTGGSEAFF. The CDR3 DNA reads TGTGCCAGCAGTTCTCGGACGGGGGGCTCTGAAGCTTTCTTT.

CDR3 residues: CASSGQANTGELFF. DNA for the CDR3: TGTGCCAGCTCGGGACAGGCAAACACCGGGGAGCTGTTTTTT. The chain carries TRBV9 and TRBJ2-2; 8 positions match TRBD1. This CDR3 is built from 14 residues. The V and J ends lost 7 bases and 2 bases, in that order; junction bases with no gene match: 4. The germline V gene encodes CDR1 SGDLS and CDR2 YYNGEE.

The gene calls are TRBV2 and TRBJ2-5, with D tentatively TRBD1 (5 bases). The CDR3 sequence is 13 residues long. Germline V lookup: CDR1 SNHLY, CDR2 FYNNEI. The V end lost 7 bases, the J end lost 6 bases, and 15 bases lay between the germline ends. The CDR3 nucleotides are TGTGCCAGCAAGGCAGGGTTTCTGCAGACCCAGTACTTC. Protein sequence: CASKAGFLQTQYF.

This clone was counted a single time. The chain carries TRBV7-2 and TRBJ2-7, with D possibly matching TRBD1 (5 bases). V shed 0 bases and J shed 6 bases, with 18 bases lying between them. The CDR3 has 16 amino acids. Per the germline V gene, CDR1 is SGHTA and CDR2 is FQGNSA. CDR3 protein: CASSLAPDTRVSEQYF. CDR3 DNA sequence: TGTGCCAGCAGCTTAGCCCCGGACACCCGAGTGTCCGAGCAGTACTTC.

The genes are TRBV5-1 and TRBJ2-3, with 12 bases that match TRBD2. The CDR3 extends over 14 amino acids. J lost 5 bases, V lost 3 bases, and 1 base had no gene match. Germline assignment: CDR1 SGHRS and CDR2 YFSETQ. DNA for the CDR3: TGCGCCAGCAGCTCTAGCGGGAGGGGAGATACGCAGTATTTT. Protein product: CASSSSGRGDTQYF.

CDR3 in DNA: TGTGCCAGCAGTTGGGGCAGCCGAGCCTACGAGCAGTACTTC. As protein: CASSWGSRAYEQYF. The genes are TRBV27 and TRBJ2-7; D possibly corresponds to TRBD1 (5 bases). There are 14 residues in the CDR3. The germline V gene encodes CDR1 MNHEY and CDR2 SMNVEV (reference sequence). V was trimmed by 4 bases and J by 2 bases, leaving 12 bases between them.

This rearrangement joins TRBV19 to TRBJ1-2; no firm D call. The CDR3 has 12 residues. CDR1 and CDR2 (germline): LNHDA, SQIVND (reference sequence). V dropped 6 bases and J dropped 0 bases, with 5 bases sitting between them. The CDR3: CASRSSNYGYTF. In DNA, the CDR3 is TGTGCCAGTAGATCGTCTAACTATGGCTACACCTTC.

This clone was detected once. The V call is TRBV5-8, the J call TRBJ2-5; the D gene is possibly TRBD2 (6 bases). V lost 8 bases to trimming and J lost 2 bases, with 19 bases between them. From germline, CDR1 is SGHTS and CDR2 YDEGEE. The CDR3 covers 15 residues. The CDR3 nucleotides read TGTGCCAGTCGCCGCGGGGTAAATGCACAAGAGACCCAGTACTTC. The encoded protein is CASRRGVNAQETQYF.

The chain has TRBV7-8 and TRBJ1-5, with D tentatively TRBD1 (5 bases). From germline, CDR1 is SGHVS and CDR2 FQNEAQ. Trimming took 2 bases from V and 6 from J, leaving 17 bases between them. The CDR3 has 16 amino acids. CDR3 region: CASSLMVSRAAQPQHF. The CDR3 bases are TGTGCCAGCAGCTTAATGGTTAGCAGGGCTGCTCAGCCCCAGCATTTT.